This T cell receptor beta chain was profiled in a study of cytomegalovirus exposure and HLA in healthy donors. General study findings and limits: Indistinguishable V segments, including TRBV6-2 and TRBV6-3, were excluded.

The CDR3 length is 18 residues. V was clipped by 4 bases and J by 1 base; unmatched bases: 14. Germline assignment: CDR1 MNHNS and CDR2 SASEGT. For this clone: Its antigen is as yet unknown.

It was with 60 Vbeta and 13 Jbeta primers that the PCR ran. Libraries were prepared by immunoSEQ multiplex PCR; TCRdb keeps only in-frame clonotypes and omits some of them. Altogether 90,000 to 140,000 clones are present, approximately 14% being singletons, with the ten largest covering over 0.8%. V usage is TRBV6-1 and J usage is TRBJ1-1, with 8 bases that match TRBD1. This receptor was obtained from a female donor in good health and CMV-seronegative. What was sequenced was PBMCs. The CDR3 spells CASSVLAGTGIRNTEAFF. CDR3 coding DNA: TGTGCCAGCAGTGTTTTGGCCGGGACAGGTATCCGGAACACTGAAGCTTTCTTT.